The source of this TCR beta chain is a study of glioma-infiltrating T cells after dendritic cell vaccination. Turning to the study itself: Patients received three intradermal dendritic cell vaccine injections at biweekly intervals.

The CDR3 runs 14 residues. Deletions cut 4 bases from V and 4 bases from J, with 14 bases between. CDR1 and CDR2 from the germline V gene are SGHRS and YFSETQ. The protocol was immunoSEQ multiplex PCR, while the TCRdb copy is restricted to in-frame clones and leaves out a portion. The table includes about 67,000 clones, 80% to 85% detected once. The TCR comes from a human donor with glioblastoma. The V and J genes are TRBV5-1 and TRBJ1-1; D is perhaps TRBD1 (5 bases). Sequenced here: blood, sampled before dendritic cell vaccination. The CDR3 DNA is TGCGCCAGCAGCGTCGGGGGAACCAGCACTGAAGCTTTCTTT. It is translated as CASSVGGTSTEAFF.